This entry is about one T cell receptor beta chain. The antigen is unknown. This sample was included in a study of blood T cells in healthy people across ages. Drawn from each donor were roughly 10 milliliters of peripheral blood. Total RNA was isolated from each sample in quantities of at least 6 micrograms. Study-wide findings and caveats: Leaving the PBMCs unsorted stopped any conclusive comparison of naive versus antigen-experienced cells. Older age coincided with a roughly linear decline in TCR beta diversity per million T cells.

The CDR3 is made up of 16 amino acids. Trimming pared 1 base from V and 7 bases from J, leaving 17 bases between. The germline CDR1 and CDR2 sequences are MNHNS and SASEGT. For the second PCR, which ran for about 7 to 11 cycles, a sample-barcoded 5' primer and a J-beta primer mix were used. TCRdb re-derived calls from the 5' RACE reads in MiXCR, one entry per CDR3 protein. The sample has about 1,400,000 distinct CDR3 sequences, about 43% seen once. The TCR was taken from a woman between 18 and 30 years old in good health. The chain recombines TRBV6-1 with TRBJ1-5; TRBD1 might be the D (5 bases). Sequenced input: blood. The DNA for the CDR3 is TGTGCCAGCAGTGAAGTAGGCGCCGGGGGACGCCAGCCCCAGCATTTT. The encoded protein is CASSEVGAGGRQPQHF.